The present T cell receptor (beta chain) was sequenced within a study of T cells in lung cancer brain metastases. A remark on this clone: The antigen is not known.

Exclusion applied to any patient with a history of multiple malignancies. Regarding the study as a whole: Fragmented FFPE DNA may have left the infiltrating repertoire incompletely captured. Paired lesions shared few clones; most were lesion-specific (mean Morisita around 0.21).

Genomic DNA input was 2.24 to 4.92 ug, equal within pairs. TCRdb's table, derived via immunoSEQ multiplex PCR, lists solely in-frame clones and lacks some. The sample contains approximately 4,800 clones, approximately 90% of which appear only once. V was pared by 7 bases and J by 0 bases, with 9 bases between. Per germline, CDR1 SNHLY and CDR2 FYNNEI. CDR3 length: 14 residues. This chain uses TRBV2 with TRBJ2-2, with D tentatively TRBD2 (6 bases). This sequence originates from a woman between 45 and 60 years old with non-small cell lung cancer. Sequences were obtained from tumor tissue from the primary lung tumor. CDR3 sequence reads: CASKRLANTGELFF. CDR3 coding DNA: TGTGCCAGCAAGAGACTAGCGAACACCGGGGAGCTGTTTTTT.